This is a list of T cell receptor beta chains from one sample in a study of Tregs in tolerant kidney transplant recipients. The table came from immunoSEQ multiplex PCR; TCRdb's copy has only in-frame clones and leaves some out. The repertoire includes approximately 100,000 clones, 90% to 95% of them detected once, and 0.46% sits in the top ten. The source material was CD4+ T cells from blood, sampled before the transplant. The receptors shown here come from a human donor who received a combined kidney and bone marrow transplant. Both conserved end residues are part of each CDR3. A D gene is named only where the DNA matches it firmly. Clone sizes are given selectively: once, few, many, or a class where the clone is expanded.

TRBD1,.,TRBJ1-2,TRBV27,TGTGCCAGCAGTCGGGACAGGCGGGGGGGCTACACCTTC,CASSRDRRGGYTF
TRBD1,.,TRBJ2-7,TRBV5-6,TGTGCCAGCAGGGAGGGACAGGGCACTATCTACTACTACGAGCAGTACTTC,CASREGQGTIYYYEQYF
TRBD2,.,TRBJ2-1,TRBV19,TGTGCCAGTAGTATTGGCGGGAGGGCCGGGGAGCAGTTCTTC,CASSIGGRAGEQFF
TRBD1,.,TRBJ2-5,TRBV19,TGTGCCAGTAGTAAGGGACAGTACCAAGAGACCCAGTACTTC,CASSKGQYQETQYF
.,.,TRBJ2-6,TRBV6-5,TGTGCCAGCACCCCAGGGTCCGGGGCCAACGTCCTGACTTTC,CASTPGSGANVLTF
TRBD1,.,TRBJ1-6,TRBV6-5,TGTGCCAGCAGTTACCCTTCAGGACAGGGGTCTTCACCCCTCCACTTT,CASSYPSGQGSSPLHF
.,once,TRBJ1-1,TRBV11-2,TGTGCCAGCAGCTTCACAGGGTTGAACACTGAAGCTTTCTTT,CASSFTGLNTEAFF
.,.,TRBJ2-5,TRBV4-2,TGTGCCAGCAGCCTAACCCCCCAGAAGCGGGAGACCCAGTACTTC,CASSLTPQKRETQYF
.,.,TRBJ1-6,TRBV6-5,TGTGCCAGCAGTTACGAGGGTTATAATTCCCCCCTCCACTTT,CASSYEGYNSPLHF
.,.,TRBJ2-5,TRBV7-8,TGTGCCAGCAGCTTAGCTTTTACAGGGCGAGAGACCCAGTACTTC,CASSLAFTGRETQYF
TRBD2,.,TRBJ2-3,TRBV7-9,TGTGCCAGCAGCCCCCCGGGACTAATCACAGATACGCAGTATTTT,CASSPPGLITDTQYF
.,few,TRBJ1-1,TRBV29-1,TGCAGCGTCCAGATTACTGAAGCTTTCTTT,CSVQITEAFF
.,.,TRBJ2-7,TRBV19,TGTGCCAGTAGTAGGACAGAGGCTTCCTACGAGCAGTACTTC,CASSRTEASYEQYF
.,.,TRBJ1-1,TRBV28,TGTGCCAGCAGTCCTAGGACCCGCGGGGACACTGAAGCTTTCTTT,CASSPRTRGDTEAFF
TRBD1,.,TRBJ1-6,TRBV4-1,TGCGCCAGCAGCCAGACAGGGGCAGGCGGTTCACCCCTCCACTTT,CASSQTGAGGSPLHF
.,.,TRBJ1-1,TRBV5-1,TGCGCCAGCAGCCTCGACACTGAAGCTTTCTTT,CASSLDTEAFF
.,.,TRBJ2-1,TRBV7-3,TGTGCCAGCAGCAACGAGCGGGCCAATGAGCAGTTCTTC,CASSNERANEQFF
.,.,TRBJ2-5,TRBV7-8,TGTGCCAGCAGCCCTGGACTACCTTATCAAGAGACCCAGTACTTC,CASSPGLPYQETQYF
.,.,TRBJ2-3,TRBV6-5,TGTGCCAGCAGACGCGTGGGGAGTTCAGATACGCAGTATTTT,CASRRVGSSDTQYF
.,.,TRBJ2-5,TRBV30,TGTGCCTGGACCAAAAAGGGGGTCCAAGAGACCCAGTACTTC,CAWTKKGVQETQYF
TRBD2,.,TRBJ2-3,TRBV2,TGTGCCAGCACTTTGGGACTAGCGGTCCTCACAGATACGCAGTATTTT,CASTLGLAVLTDTQYF
.,.,TRBJ2-7,TRBV5-5,TGTGCCAGCAGCTTGGCTGTGTTGTCCTACGAGCAGTACTTC,CASSLAVLSYEQYF